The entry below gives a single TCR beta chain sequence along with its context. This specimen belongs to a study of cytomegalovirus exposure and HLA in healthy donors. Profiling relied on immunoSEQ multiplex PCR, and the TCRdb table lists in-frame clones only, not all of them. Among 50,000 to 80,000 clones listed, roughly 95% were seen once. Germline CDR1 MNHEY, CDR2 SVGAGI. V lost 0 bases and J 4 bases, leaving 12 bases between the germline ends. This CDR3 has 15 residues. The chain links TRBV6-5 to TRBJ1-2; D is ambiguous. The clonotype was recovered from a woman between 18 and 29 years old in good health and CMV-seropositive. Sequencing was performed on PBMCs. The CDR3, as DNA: TGTGCCAGCAGTTACTCCCCTCCCGGAGTCTATGGCTACACCTTC. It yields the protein CASSYSPPGVYGYTF.